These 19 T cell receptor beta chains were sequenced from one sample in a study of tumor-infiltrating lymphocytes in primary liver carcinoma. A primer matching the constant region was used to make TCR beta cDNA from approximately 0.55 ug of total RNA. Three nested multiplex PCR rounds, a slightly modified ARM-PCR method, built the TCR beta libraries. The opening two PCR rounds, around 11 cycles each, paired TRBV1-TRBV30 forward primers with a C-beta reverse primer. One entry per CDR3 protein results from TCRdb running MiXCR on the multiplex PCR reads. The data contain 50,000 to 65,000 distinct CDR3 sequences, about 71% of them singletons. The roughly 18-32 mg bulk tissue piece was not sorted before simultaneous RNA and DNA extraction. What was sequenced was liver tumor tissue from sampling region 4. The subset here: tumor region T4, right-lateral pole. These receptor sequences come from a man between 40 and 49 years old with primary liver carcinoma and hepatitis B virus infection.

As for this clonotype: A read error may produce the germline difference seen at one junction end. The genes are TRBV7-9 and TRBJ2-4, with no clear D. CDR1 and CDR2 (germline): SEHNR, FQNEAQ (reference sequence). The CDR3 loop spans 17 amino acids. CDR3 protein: CPSSNSLGPITKNTQYF. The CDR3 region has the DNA TGTCCCAGCAGTAACTCCCTAGGTCCGATAACCAAAAACACTCAGTACTTC. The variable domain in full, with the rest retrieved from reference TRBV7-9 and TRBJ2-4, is DTGVSQNPRHKITKRGQNVTFRCDPISEHNRLYWYRQTLGQGPEFLTYFQNEAQLEKSRLLSDRFSAERPKGSFSTLEIQRTEQGDSAMYLCPSSNSLGPITKNTQYFGAGTRLSVL.

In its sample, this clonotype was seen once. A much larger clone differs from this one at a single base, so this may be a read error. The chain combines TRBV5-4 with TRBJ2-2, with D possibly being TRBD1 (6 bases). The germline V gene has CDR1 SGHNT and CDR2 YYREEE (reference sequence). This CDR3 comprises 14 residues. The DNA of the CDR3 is TGTGCCAGCAGGCCAGGGGCGAACACCGGGGAGCTGATTTTT. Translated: CASRPGANTGELIF. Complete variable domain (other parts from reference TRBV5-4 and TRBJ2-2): ETGVTQSPTHLIKTRGQQVTLRCSSQSGHNTVSWYQQALGQGPQFIFQYYREEENGRGNFPPRFSGLQFPNYSSELNVNALELDDSALYLCASRPGANTGELIFGEGSRLTVL.

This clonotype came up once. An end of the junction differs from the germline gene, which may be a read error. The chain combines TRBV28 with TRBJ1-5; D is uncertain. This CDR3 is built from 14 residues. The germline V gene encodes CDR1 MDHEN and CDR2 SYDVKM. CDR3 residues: CGIQRPNSNQRQHF. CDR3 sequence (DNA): TGTGGTATCCAGAGGCCCAATAGCAATCAGCGCCAGCATTTT.

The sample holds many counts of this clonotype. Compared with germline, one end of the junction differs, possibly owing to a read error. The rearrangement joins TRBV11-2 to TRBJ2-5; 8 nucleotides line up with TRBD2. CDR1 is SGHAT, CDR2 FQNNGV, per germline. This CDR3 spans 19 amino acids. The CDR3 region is CASSFGSLLTGGRGETQYF. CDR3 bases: TGTGCCAGTAGCTTTGGTAGCCTTCTAACGGGAGGGCGGGGAGAGACCCAGTACTTC.

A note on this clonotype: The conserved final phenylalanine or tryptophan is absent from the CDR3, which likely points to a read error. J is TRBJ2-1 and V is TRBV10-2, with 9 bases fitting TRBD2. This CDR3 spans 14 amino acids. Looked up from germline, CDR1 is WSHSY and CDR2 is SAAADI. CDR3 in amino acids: CSSSGTSFYNEQFL. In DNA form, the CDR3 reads TGCTCCAGCAGTGGGACTAGCTTCTACAATGAGCAGTTCTTA.

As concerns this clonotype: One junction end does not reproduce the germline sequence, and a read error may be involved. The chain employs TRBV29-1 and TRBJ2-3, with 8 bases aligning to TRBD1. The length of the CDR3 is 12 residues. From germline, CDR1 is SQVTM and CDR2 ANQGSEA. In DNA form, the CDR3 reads TGCAGCGTTGATAGGGGGACAGGTACGCAGTATTTT. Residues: CSVDRGTGTQYF.

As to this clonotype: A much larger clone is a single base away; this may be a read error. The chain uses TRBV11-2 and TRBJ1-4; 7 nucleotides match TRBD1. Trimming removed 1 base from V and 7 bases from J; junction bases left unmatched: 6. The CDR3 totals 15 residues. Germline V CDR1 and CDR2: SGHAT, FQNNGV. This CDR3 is CASSLVPTGIEKLFF. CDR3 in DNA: TGTGCCAGCAGCTTAGTCCCGACAGGGATTGAAAAACTGTTTTTT.

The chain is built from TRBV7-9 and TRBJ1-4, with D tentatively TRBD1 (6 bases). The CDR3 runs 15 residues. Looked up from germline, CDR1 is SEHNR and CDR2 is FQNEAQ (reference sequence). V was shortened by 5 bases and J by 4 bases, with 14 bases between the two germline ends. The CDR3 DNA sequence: TGTGCCAGCAGCATCAGACAGGTAAGTAATGAAAAACTGTTTTTT. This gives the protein CASSIRQVSNEKLFF.

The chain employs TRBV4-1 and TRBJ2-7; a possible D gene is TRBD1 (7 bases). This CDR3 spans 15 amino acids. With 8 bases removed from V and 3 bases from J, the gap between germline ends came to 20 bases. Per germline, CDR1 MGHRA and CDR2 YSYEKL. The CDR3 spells CASDQGGTAYYEQYF. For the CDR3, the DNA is TGCGCCAGCGACCAAGGAGGGACAGCTTACTACGAGCAGTACTTC.

The CDR3 region has the DNA TGTGCCAGCAGCTTTGGGAACCAGGGGCTGTATGGCTACACCTTC. Its translation is CASSFGNQGLYGYTF. The rearrangement links TRBV11-1 to TRBJ1-2, with a weak D call TRBD1 (6 bases). Germline V gives CDR1 SGHAT, CDR2 FQDESV (reference sequence). This CDR3 spans 15 amino acids. V lost 3 bases and J lost 5, with 16 bases in between.

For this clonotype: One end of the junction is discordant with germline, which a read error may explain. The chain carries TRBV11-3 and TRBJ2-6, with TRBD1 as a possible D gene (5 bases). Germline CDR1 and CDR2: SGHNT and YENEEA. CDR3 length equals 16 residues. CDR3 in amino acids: CASNSTAQSEANALTF. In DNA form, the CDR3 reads TGTGCCAGCAACTCGACAGCACAGTCTGAGGCCAACGCCCTGACTTTC.

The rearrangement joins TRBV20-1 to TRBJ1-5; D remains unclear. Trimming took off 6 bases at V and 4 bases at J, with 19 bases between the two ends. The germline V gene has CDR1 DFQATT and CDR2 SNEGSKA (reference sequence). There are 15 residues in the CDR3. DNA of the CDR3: TGCAGTGCCCTAGCCGGGCGGAGCTCTAATCAGCCCCAGCATTTT. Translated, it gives CSALAGRSSNQPQHF.

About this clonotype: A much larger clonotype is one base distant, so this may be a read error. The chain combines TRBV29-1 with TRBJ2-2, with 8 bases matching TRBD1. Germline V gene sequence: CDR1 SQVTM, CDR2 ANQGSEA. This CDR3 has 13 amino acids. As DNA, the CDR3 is TGCAGCGCTGAAGGACAGGGCACCGGGGAGCTGTTTTTT. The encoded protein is CSAEGQGTGELFF.

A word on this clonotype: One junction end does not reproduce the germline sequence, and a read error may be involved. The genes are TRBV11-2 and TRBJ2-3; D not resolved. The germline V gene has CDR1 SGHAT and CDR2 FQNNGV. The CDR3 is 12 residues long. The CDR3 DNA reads TGTGCCAGCAGCGCCAGTACATGTACGCAGTACTTT. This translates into CASSASTCTQYF.

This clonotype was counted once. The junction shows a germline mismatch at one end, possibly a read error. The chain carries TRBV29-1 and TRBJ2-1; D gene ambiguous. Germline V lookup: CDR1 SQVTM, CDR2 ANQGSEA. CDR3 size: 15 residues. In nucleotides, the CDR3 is TGCAGCGTTGGTCTTTCTAGGGCCAATACCAATGAGGAGTTCTTC. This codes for CSVGLSRANTNEEFF.

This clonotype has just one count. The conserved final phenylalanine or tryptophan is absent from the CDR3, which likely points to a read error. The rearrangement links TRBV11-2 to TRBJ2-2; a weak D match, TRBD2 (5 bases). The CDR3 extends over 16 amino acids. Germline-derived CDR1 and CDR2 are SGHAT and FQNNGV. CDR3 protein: CASSLVRVPNAGELFL. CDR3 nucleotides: TGTGCCAGCAGTTTAGTGCGGGTACCGAACGCCGGGGAGCTGTTTCTT.

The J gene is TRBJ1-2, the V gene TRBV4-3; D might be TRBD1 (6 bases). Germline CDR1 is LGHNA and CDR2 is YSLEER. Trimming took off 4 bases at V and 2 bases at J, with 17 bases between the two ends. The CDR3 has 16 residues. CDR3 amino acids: CASSRAGAGRNYGYTF. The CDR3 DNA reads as TGCGCCAGCAGCCGGGCAGGGGCAGGAAGGAACTATGGCTACACCTTC.

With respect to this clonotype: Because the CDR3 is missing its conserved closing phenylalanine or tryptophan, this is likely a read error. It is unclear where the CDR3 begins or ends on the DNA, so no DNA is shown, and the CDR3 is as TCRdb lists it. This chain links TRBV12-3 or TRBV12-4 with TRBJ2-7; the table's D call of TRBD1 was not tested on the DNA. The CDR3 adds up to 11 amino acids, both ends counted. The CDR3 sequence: CASSLGAERYI.

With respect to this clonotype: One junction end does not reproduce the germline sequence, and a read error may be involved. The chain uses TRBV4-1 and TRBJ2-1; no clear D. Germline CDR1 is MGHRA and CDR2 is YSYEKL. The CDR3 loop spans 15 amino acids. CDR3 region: CASSLLGNNDNEQLF. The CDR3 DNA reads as TGCGCCAGCAGCCTGCTCGGTAACAACGACAATGAGCAGCTCTTC.